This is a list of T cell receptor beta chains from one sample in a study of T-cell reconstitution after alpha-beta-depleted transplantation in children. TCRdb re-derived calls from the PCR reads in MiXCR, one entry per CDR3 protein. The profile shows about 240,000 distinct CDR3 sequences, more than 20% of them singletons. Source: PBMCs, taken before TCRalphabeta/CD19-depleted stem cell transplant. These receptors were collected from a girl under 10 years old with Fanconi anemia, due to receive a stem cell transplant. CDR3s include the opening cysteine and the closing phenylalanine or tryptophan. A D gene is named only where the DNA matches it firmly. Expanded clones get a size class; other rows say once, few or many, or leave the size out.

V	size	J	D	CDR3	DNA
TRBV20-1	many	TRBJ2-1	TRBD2	CSARRGGGGAHEQFF	TGCAGTGCTAGGCGGGGCGGCGGGGGGGCACATGAGCAGTTCTTC
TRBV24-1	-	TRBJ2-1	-	CATSDFNSYNGQFF	TGTGCCACCAGTGATTTCAACTCCTACAATGGGCAGTTCTTC
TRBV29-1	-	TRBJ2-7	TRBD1	CSVAGQVSYEQYF	TGCAGCGTGGCCGGACAGGTTTCCTACGAGCAGTACTTC
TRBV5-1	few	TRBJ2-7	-	CASRLMGAPTEQYF	TGCGCCAGCCGCCTTATGGGAGCCCCGACCGAGCAGTACTTC
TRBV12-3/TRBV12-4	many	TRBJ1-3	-	CASSFPTGSGNTIYF	TGTGCCAGCAGTTTCCCCACAGGCTCTGGAAACACCATATATTTT
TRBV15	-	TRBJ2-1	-	CATSRDQGHEQFF	TGTGCCACCAGCAGAGATCAGGGTCATGAGCAGTTCTTC
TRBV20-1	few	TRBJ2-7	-	CSALTWASYEQYF	TGCAGTGCTCTGACCTGGGCATCCTACGAGCAGTACTTC
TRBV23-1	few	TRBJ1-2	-	CASSQQRGYGYTF	TGCGCCAGCAGTCAGCAACGGGGTTATGGCTACACCTTC
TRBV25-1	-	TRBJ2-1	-	CASSEILRAGTYNEQFF	TGTGCCAGCAGTGAAATTTTGAGGGCGGGGACCTACAATGAGCAGTTCTTC
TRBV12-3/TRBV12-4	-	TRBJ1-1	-	CASSFGRTNTEAFF	TGTGCCAGCAGTTTTGGCAGAACGAACACTGAAGCTTTCTTT